These T cell receptor beta chains were read from a single sample in a study of blood T cell repertoires in COVID-19. The method was immunoSEQ multiplex PCR; TCRdb's version includes in-frame clones alone and lacks a portion of them. The sample carries around 140,000 clones, 70% to 90% recorded once. The sample was peripheral blood. Every receptor here comes from a man in his 70s with active COVID-19. Both conserved end residues are part of each CDR3. The order of the fields is J gene, D gene, clone size, V gene, CDR3 protein, CDR3 DNA. A D gene is named only where the DNA matches it firmly. Rows may omit the clone size; those that give it use once, few, many or a size class.

j_call: TRBJ2-2
d_call: NA
clone_size: NA
v_call: TRBV28
cdr3_aa: CASIDSLSFTGELFF
cdr3_nt: TGTGCCAGTATTGACTCTCTTTCTTTCACCGGGGAGCTGTTTTTT

j_call: TRBJ2-7
d_call: NA
clone_size: NA
v_call: TRBV5-1
cdr3_aa: CASSLTTPPNGQYF
cdr3_nt: TGCGCCAGCAGCTTGACTACTCCCCCTAACGGGCAGTACTTC

j_call: TRBJ1-5
d_call: NA
clone_size: NA
v_call: TRBV19
cdr3_aa: CASSPLGFRQPQHF
cdr3_nt: TGTGCCAGTAGTCCCCTCGGGTTTCGACAGCCCCAGCATTTT

j_call: TRBJ1-1
d_call: NA
clone_size: NA
v_call: TRBV29-1
cdr3_aa: CSVEAFSWTEAFF
cdr3_nt: TGCAGCGTTGAGGCTTTCTCTTGGACTGAAGCTTTCTTT

j_call: TRBJ2-4
d_call: TRBD2
clone_size: NA
v_call: TRBV4-3
cdr3_aa: CASSQDGASGSDLAKNIQYF
cdr3_nt: TGCGCCAGCAGCCAAGATGGGGCTAGCGGGAGCGACCTAGCCAAAAACATTCAGTACTTC

j_call: TRBJ2-5
d_call: TRBD1
clone_size: NA
v_call: TRBV2
cdr3_aa: CASSGDRGAETQYF
cdr3_nt: TGTGCCAGCAGTGGGGACAGGGGGGCAGAGACCCAGTACTTC

j_call: TRBJ2-7
d_call: TRBD2
clone_size: once
v_call: TRBV6-2/TRBV6-3
cdr3_aa: CASSYGGSGSGEQYF
cdr3_nt: TGTGCCAGCAGTTACGGAGGTAGCGGGTCGGGTGAGCAGTACTTC

j_call: TRBJ2-5
d_call: NA
clone_size: NA
v_call: TRBV10-1
cdr3_aa: CASSESRGSETQYF
cdr3_nt: TGCGCCAGCAGTGAGTCACGGGGGTCGGAGACCCAGTACTTC

j_call: TRBJ2-5
d_call: NA
clone_size: NA
v_call: TRBV5-4
cdr3_aa: CASSLEQGGQETQYF
cdr3_nt: TGTGCCAGCAGCTTGGAGCAGGGTGGGCAAGAGACCCAGTACTTC

j_call: TRBJ1-6
d_call: NA
clone_size: few
v_call: TRBV7-2
cdr3_aa: CASSPSRALHF
cdr3_nt: TGTGCCAGCAGCCCCAGTCGTGCCCTCCACTTT

j_call: TRBJ1-2
d_call: TRBD1
clone_size: NA
v_call: TRBV10-3
cdr3_aa: CALSSGTDGYTF
cdr3_nt: TGTGCCCTTTCTTCCGGGACAGATGGCTACACCTTC

j_call: TRBJ2-2
d_call: TRBD2
clone_size: NA
v_call: TRBV4-2
cdr3_aa: CASSQRTGWGGTGELFF
cdr3_nt: TGTGCCAGCAGCCAGAGGACGGGTTGGGGAGGGACCGGGGAGCTGTTTTTT

j_call: TRBJ2-7
d_call: TRBD2
clone_size: NA
v_call: TRBV7-9
cdr3_aa: CASSFLAGVNEQYF
cdr3_nt: TGTGCCAGCAGCTTTCTAGCGGGAGTTAACGAGCAGTACTTC

j_call: TRBJ2-7
d_call: NA
clone_size: NA
v_call: TRBV3-1/TRBV3-2
cdr3_aa: CASSHTYEQYF
cdr3_nt: TGTGCCAGCAGCCACACCTACGAGCAGTACTTC

j_call: TRBJ1-1
d_call: NA
clone_size: many
v_call: TRBV19
cdr3_aa: CASSIRQWNTEAFF
cdr3_nt: TGTGCCAGTAGTATTCGACAGTGGAACACTGAAGCTTTCTTT

j_call: TRBJ1-2
d_call: TRBD1
clone_size: NA
v_call: TRBV19
cdr3_aa: CASTKQGVVPYGYTF
cdr3_nt: TGTGCCAGTACTAAACAGGGGGTAGTCCCCTATGGCTACACCTTC

j_call: TRBJ1-3
d_call: TRBD1
clone_size: NA
v_call: TRBV3-1/TRBV3-2
cdr3_aa: CASSQEGRGPGGNTIYF
cdr3_nt: TGTGCCAGCAGCCAAGAGGGCAGGGGGCCGGGGGGAAACACCATATATTTT

j_call: TRBJ2-5
d_call: TRBD1
clone_size: NA
v_call: TRBV28
cdr3_aa: CASSSGTGGKETQYF
cdr3_nt: TGTGCCAGCAGTTCCGGGACAGGGGGAAAAGAGACCCAGTACTTC

j_call: TRBJ2-1
d_call: NA
clone_size: few
v_call: TRBV20-1
cdr3_aa: CSASDSSYNEQFF
cdr3_nt: TGCAGTGCTAGTGACAGCTCCTACAATGAGCAGTTCTTC

j_call: TRBJ2-5
d_call: TRBD2
clone_size: NA
v_call: TRBV29-1
cdr3_aa: CSVVGVGGGGETQYF
cdr3_nt: TGCAGCGTTGTAGGGGTCGGGGGGGGTGGAGAGACCCAGTACTTC

j_call: TRBJ1-2
d_call: NA
clone_size: NA
v_call: TRBV28
cdr3_aa: CASSLRGQVYGYTF
cdr3_nt: TGTGCCAGCAGTTTAAGGGGACAAGTTTATGGCTACACCTTC

j_call: TRBJ1-6
d_call: TRBD1
clone_size: NA
v_call: TRBV11-2
cdr3_aa: CASTQSGRAGGSPLHF
cdr3_nt: TGTGCCAGCACCCAAAGTGGGAGGGCAGGGGGCTCACCCCTCCACTTT

j_call: TRBJ2-5
d_call: TRBD2
clone_size: NA
v_call: TRBV6-5
cdr3_aa: CASTEVAGKETQYF
cdr3_nt: TGTGCCAGCACAGAGGTAGCGGGGAAAGAGACCCAGTACTTC

j_call: TRBJ1-5
d_call: NA
clone_size: few
v_call: TRBV6-6
cdr3_aa: CASSIDGNQPQHF
cdr3_nt: TGTGCCAGCAGCATAGACGGGAATCAGCCCCAGCATTTT

j_call: TRBJ1-6
d_call: NA
clone_size: NA
v_call: TRBV5-4
cdr3_aa: CASSIAGLYNSPLHF
cdr3_nt: TGTGCCAGCAGCATCGCGGGGTTATATAATTCACCCCTCCACTTT

j_call: TRBJ2-1
d_call: TRBD2
clone_size: NA
v_call: TRBV24-1
cdr3_aa: CATSDDSGSGPAEQFF
cdr3_nt: TGTGCCACCAGTGATGATAGCGGGAGTGGACCAGCTGAGCAGTTCTTC

j_call: TRBJ1-2
d_call: NA
clone_size: NA
v_call: TRBV29-1
cdr3_aa: CSAWGEVVYGYTF
cdr3_nt: TGCAGCGCCTGGGGGGAGGTTGTCTATGGCTACACCTTC

j_call: TRBJ2-3
d_call: TRBD1
clone_size: NA
v_call: TRBV24-1
cdr3_aa: CATSDKGQGLRADTQYF
cdr3_nt: TGTGCCACCAGTGATAAGGGACAGGGATTGAGGGCAGATACGCAGTATTTT

j_call: TRBJ2-7
d_call: NA
clone_size: once
v_call: TRBV7-9
cdr3_aa: CASSVPGTAYEQYF
cdr3_nt: TGTGCCAGCAGCGTACCCGGGACTGCCTACGAGCAGTACTTC

j_call: TRBJ2-5
d_call: NA
clone_size: NA
v_call: TRBV7-9
cdr3_aa: CASSSPPTRLYQETQYF
cdr3_nt: TGTGCCAGCAGCTCCCCTCCAACTAGGTTATACCAAGAGACCCAGTACTTC

j_call: TRBJ2-1
d_call: TRBD2
clone_size: NA
v_call: TRBV7-3
cdr3_aa: CASSLRTAGAGNEQFF
cdr3_nt: TGTGCCAGCAGCTTAAGAACGGCGGGAGCAGGCAATGAGCAGTTCTTC

j_call: TRBJ2-2
d_call: TRBD1
clone_size: NA
v_call: TRBV14
cdr3_aa: CASRQGTGGELFF
cdr3_nt: TGTGCCAGCCGACAGGGTACGGGCGGGGAGCTGTTTTTT

j_call: TRBJ2-7
d_call: TRBD1
clone_size: NA
v_call: TRBV7-2
cdr3_aa: CASSIRDRGTYEQYF
cdr3_nt: TGTGCCAGCAGCATCCGGGACAGGGGAACCTACGAGCAGTACTTC

j_call: TRBJ1-2
d_call: TRBD1
clone_size: NA
v_call: TRBV11-2
cdr3_aa: CASTPWGQQAPYGYTF
cdr3_nt: TGTGCCAGCACTCCCTGGGGACAGCAAGCCCCCTATGGCTACACCTTC

j_call: TRBJ1-5
d_call: NA
clone_size: once
v_call: TRBV19
cdr3_aa: CASRYGSGTGGSQPQHF
cdr3_nt: TGTGCCAGTAGATACGGCAGTGGGACCGGGGGATCTCAGCCCCAGCATTTT

j_call: TRBJ1-6
d_call: TRBD1
clone_size: once
v_call: TRBV5-1
cdr3_aa: CASSPRTGDSPLHF
cdr3_nt: TGCGCCAGCAGCCCAAGGACAGGGGATTCACCCCTCCACTTT

j_call: TRBJ1-6
d_call: TRBD1
clone_size: NA
v_call: TRBV28
cdr3_aa: CASSLTGGNNSPLHF
cdr3_nt: TGTGCCAGCAGTTTGACAGGGGGGAATAATTCACCCCTCCACTTT

j_call: TRBJ1-2
d_call: TRBD1
clone_size: NA
v_call: TRBV6-1
cdr3_aa: CASSVQTGDHYYGYTF
cdr3_nt: TGTGCCAGCAGTGTGCAGACAGGGGACCACTACTATGGCTACACCTTC

j_call: TRBJ2-2
d_call: TRBD2
clone_size: NA
v_call: TRBV5-1
cdr3_aa: CASSRTRNTGELFF
cdr3_nt: TGCGCCAGCAGCAGGACTAGGAACACCGGGGAGCTGTTTTTT

j_call: TRBJ2-7
d_call: NA
clone_size: NA
v_call: TRBV18
cdr3_aa: CASSPPGRPYEQYF
cdr3_nt: TGTGCCAGCTCACCACCGGGCAGACCCTACGAGCAGTACTTC

j_call: TRBJ2-3
d_call: TRBD2
clone_size: NA
v_call: TRBV11-2
cdr3_aa: CASSLSWTSGDTDTQYF
cdr3_nt: TGTGCCAGCAGCTTATCTTGGACTAGCGGGGACACAGATACGCAGTATTTT

j_call: TRBJ1-2
d_call: TRBD1
clone_size: once
v_call: TRBV29-1
cdr3_aa: CSVEQGGNYGYTF
cdr3_nt: TGCAGCGTTGAACAGGGGGGAAACTATGGCTACACCTTC

j_call: TRBJ2-7
d_call: NA
clone_size: NA
v_call: TRBV5-4
cdr3_aa: CASSPLGAGFYEQYF
cdr3_nt: TGTGCCAGCAGCCCCCTAGGGGCGGGATTCTACGAGCAGTACTTC

j_call: TRBJ2-1
d_call: TRBD2
clone_size: NA
v_call: TRBV29-1
cdr3_aa: CSVEREGFYNEQFF
cdr3_nt: TGCAGCGTGGAGCGGGAGGGGTTTTACAATGAGCAGTTCTTC

j_call: TRBJ2-2
d_call: NA
clone_size: NA
v_call: TRBV2
cdr3_aa: CASSESGSGELFF
cdr3_nt: TGTGCCAGCAGTGAATCCGGGTCCGGGGAGCTGTTTTTT

j_call: TRBJ2-7
d_call: NA
clone_size: NA
v_call: TRBV5-7
cdr3_aa: CASSDSSYEQYF
cdr3_nt: TGTGCCAGCAGCGACAGCTCCTACGAGCAGTACTTC

j_call: TRBJ2-2
d_call: NA
clone_size: NA
v_call: TRBV28
cdr3_aa: CASSFKSGFTGELFF
cdr3_nt: TGTGCCAGCAGTTTTAAGAGCGGCTTCACCGGGGAGCTGTTTTTT

j_call: TRBJ1-3
d_call: NA
clone_size: once
v_call: TRBV18
cdr3_aa: CASSLGAGTGNTIYF
cdr3_nt: TGTGCCAGCTCCCTGGGGGCAGGGACTGGAAACACCATATATTTT

j_call: TRBJ2-7
d_call: NA
clone_size: NA
v_call: TRBV3-1/TRBV3-2
cdr3_aa: CASSQRTATYEQYF
cdr3_nt: TGTGCCAGCAGCCAACGGACAGCAACCTACGAGCAGTACTTC

j_call: TRBJ1-2
d_call: NA
clone_size: NA
v_call: TRBV3-1/TRBV3-2
cdr3_aa: CASSFYREAYTF
cdr3_nt: TGTGCCAGCAGCTTTTACAGGGAAGCCTACACCTTC

j_call: TRBJ2-7
d_call: NA
clone_size: NA
v_call: TRBV11-2
cdr3_aa: CASSLEAGNSYEQYF
cdr3_nt: TGTGCCAGCAGCTTAGAGGCAGGGAACTCCTACGAGCAGTACTTC

j_call: TRBJ2-3
d_call: TRBD2
clone_size: NA
v_call: TRBV5-4
cdr3_aa: CASRPGLAGMDTQYF
cdr3_nt: TGTGCCAGCAGGCCCGGACTAGCGGGGATGGATACGCAGTATTTT